This T cell receptor (beta chain) comes out of a study of sequential checkpoint blockade in melanoma. TCRdb's copy holds only in-frame clones and misses some; the assay was immunoSEQ multiplex PCR. The table records about 25,000 clones, 60% to 80% of them present only once. With 5 bases removed from V and 3 bases from J, the gap between germline ends came to 14 bases. Germline CDR1 reads MNHEY; CDR2 reads SVGAGI. CDR3 size: 15 residues. Treatment reported: randomized to nivolumab then ipilimumab (arm A) or the reverse (arm B). Live CD3+CD8+ CD19− CD56− cells were sorted from PBMCs. This clone was picked up one time.

This TCR was recovered from a human donor with melanoma. The sequences come from CD8+ T cells sorted from blood (inferred from file names), collected from a patient given nivolumab and ipilimumab in sequence. The chain employs TRBV6-5 and TRBJ2-1; the D gene is possibly TRBD1 (5 bases). CDR3 region: CASSQGESGYNEQFF. In nucleotides, the CDR3 is TGTGCCAGCAGTCAAGGGGAAAGTGGCTACAATGAGCAGTTCTTC.